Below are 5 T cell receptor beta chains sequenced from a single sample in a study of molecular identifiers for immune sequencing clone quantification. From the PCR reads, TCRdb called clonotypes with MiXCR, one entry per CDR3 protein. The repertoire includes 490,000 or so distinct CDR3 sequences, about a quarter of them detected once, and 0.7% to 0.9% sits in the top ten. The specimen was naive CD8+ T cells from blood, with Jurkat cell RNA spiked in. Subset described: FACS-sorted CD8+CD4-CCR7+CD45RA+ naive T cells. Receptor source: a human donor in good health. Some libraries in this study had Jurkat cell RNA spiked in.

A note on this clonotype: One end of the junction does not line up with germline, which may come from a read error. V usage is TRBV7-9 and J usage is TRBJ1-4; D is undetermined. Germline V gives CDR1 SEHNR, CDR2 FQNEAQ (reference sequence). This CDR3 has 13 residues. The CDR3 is CASDVGLNEELFF. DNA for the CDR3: TGTGCCAGTGACGTTGGATTGAATGAAGAACTGTTTTTT.

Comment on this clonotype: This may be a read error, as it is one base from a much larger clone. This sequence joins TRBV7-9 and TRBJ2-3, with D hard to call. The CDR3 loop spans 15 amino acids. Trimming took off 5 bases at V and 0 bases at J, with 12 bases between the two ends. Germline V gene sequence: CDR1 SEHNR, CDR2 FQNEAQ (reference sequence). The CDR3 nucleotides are TGTGCCAGCAGCAGAGGACCACCCAGCACAGATACGCAGTATTTT. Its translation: CASSRGPPSTDTQYF.

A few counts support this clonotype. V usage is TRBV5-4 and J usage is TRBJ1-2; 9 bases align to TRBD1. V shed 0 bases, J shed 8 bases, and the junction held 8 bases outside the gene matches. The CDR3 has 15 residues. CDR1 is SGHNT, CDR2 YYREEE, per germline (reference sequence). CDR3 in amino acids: CASSLVGTGSWGYTF. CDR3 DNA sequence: TGTGCCAGCAGCTTGGTCGGGACAGGGTCTTGGGGCTACACCTTC.

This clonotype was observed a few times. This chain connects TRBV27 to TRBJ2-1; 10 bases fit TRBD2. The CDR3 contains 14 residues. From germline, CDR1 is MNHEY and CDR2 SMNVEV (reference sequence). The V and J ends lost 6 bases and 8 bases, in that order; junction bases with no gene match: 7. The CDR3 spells CASRRAGGPDEQFF. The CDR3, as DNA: TGTGCCAGCAGGAGAGCGGGAGGGCCCGATGAGCAGTTCTTC.

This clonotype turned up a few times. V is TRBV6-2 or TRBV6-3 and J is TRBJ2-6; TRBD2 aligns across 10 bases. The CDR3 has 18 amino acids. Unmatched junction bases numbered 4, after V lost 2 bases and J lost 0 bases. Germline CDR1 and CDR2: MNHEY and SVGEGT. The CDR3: CASSYGLADFSGANVLTF. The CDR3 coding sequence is TGTGCCAGCAGTTACGGACTAGCGGACTTCTCTGGGGCCAACGTCCTGACTTTC.